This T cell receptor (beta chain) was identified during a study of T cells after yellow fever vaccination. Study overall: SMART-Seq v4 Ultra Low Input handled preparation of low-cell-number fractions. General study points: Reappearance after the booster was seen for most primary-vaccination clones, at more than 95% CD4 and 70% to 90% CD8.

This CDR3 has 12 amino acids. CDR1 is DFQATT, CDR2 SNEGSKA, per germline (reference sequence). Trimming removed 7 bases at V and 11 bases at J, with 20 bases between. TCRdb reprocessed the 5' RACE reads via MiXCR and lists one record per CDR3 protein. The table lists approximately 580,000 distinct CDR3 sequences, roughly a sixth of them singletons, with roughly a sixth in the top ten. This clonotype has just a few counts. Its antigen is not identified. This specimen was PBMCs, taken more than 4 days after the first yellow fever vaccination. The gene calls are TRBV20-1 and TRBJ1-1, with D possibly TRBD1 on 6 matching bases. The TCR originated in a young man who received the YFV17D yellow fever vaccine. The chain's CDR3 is CSVRYRGLGAFF. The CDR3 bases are TGCAGTGTGAGATATCGGGGGCTCGGGGCTTTCTTT.